This TCR beta chain was observed in a study of control samples from healthy donors and cancer patients. From germline, CDR1 is WNHNN and CDR2 SYGVQD (reference sequence). Trimming took 2 bases from V and 7 from J; bases not matched to a gene: 7. The CDR3 runs 15 residues. Sequenced by immunoSEQ multiplex PCR; TCRdb stores in-frame clones only, minus some. This table holds 130,000 or so clones, approximately 94% found once. This clonotype originated in a middle-aged man in good health. Sequencing was done on a sample of blood. V usage is TRBV10-1 and J usage is TRBJ2-1; TRBD2 aligns across 8 bases. This CDR3 is CASSEGGGGFNEQFF. The CDR3 DNA is TGCGCCAGCAGTGAGGGGGGCGGGGGGTTTAATGAGCAGTTCTTC.